This T cell receptor beta chain was observed in a study of CXCR3-negative and CXCR3-positive naive CD8 T cells. Study-level results: CXCR3-positive naive cells carried more hydrophobic TRB CDR3s than CXCR3-negative naive cells did.

All TRB cDNA libraries came from 5' RACE performed with UMI labels. TCRdb derives one entry per CDR3 protein from the 5' RACE reads, leaving out DNA. The sample holds about 86,000 distinct CDR3 sequences. A CD45RO-CCR7+CD27+CD95- phenotype identified naive CD8+ T cells. Note on this clonotype: Its antigen remains unidentified.

The CDR3 extends over 16 amino acids. The germline CDR1 and CDR2 sequences are SGHTA and FQGTGA. Sequences were obtained from naive CXCR3+ CD8+ T cells from blood. Subset here: CD45RO-CCR7+CD27+CD95- naive CD8+ T cells expressing CXCR3 (TNR3+). The chain combines TRBV7-3 with TRBJ2-2; TCRdb outputs TRBD2, but without DNA this stays unchecked. The clonotype was recovered from a human donor in good health. Some clones in this sample may be carry-over from other donors' samples. CDR3 sequence reads: CASSPLAGPNTGELFF.